The 25 T cell receptor beta chains presented below share a single source sample, sequenced in a study of cytomegalovirus exposure and HLA in healthy donors. With 60 Vbeta and 13 Jbeta primers, the PCR was carried out. The table came from immunoSEQ multiplex PCR; TCRdb's copy has only in-frame clones and leaves some out. The sample has about 120,000 clones, roughly 80% seen once. Sequenced sample: PBMCs. These receptors were collected from a man younger than 30 in good health and CMV-seronegative.

This chain links TRBV19 with TRBJ1-2; the match to TRBD1 covers 8 bases. The V and J ends lost 8 bases and 5 bases, in that order; junction bases with no gene match: 1. This CDR3 comprises 11 residues. Germline V gene sequence: CDR1 LNHDA, CDR2 SQIVND (reference sequence). The DNA for the CDR3 is TGTGCCAGTGGGACAGGATATGGCTACACCTTC. As protein: CASGTGYGYTF.

CDR3 in DNA: TGTGCCAGCAGCGTAGGGCGAGGCACCCAGTACTTC. It yields the protein CASSVGRGTQYF. The chain uses TRBV9 and TRBJ2-5; D is uncertain. Germline loops: CDR1 SGDLS, CDR2 YYNGEE. This CDR3 is 12 amino acids long. V was pared by 0 bases and J by 8 bases, with 8 bases between.

The chain carries TRBV7-3 and TRBJ1-1; 10 bases are a match to TRBD1. The J segment lost 4 bases and the V segment lost 2 bases, leaving 1 base of the junction unmatched. This CDR3 has 14 residues. Germline V CDR1 and CDR2: SGHTA, FQGTGA. CDR3 protein: CASSLGTGATEAFF. CDR3 sequence (DNA): TGTGCCAGCAGCTTAGGGACAGGGGCCACTGAAGCTTTCTTT.

Only one count was recorded for this clone. V and J are TRBV18 and TRBJ2-1, with 7 bases lining up with TRBD1. This CDR3 is built from 14 residues. Germline V lookup: CDR1 KGHSH, CDR2 LQKENI. The trim removed 3 bases at V and 4 bases at J, leaving 3 bases unmatched. The CDR3 spells CASSPETGYNEQFF. The CDR3 DNA follows: TGTGCCAGCTCACCCGAGACAGGGTACAATGAGCAGTTCTTC.

The CDR3 coding sequence is TGTGCCAGCAGCGTCGGGGGGGGCAGTGAGAACTATGGCTACACCTTC. Encoded protein: CASSVGGGSENYGYTF. The V gene is TRBV9, the J gene TRBJ1-2, with D possibly matching TRBD1 (6 bases). The ends were cut back, 2 bases at V and 2 bases at J, with 16 bases in the middle. CDR3 size: 16 residues. The germline V gene encodes CDR1 SGDLS and CDR2 YYNGEE.

The chain joins TRBV7-2 to TRBJ2-7; 7 bases fit TRBD1. Per germline, CDR1 SGHTA and CDR2 FQGNSA. J lost 6 bases, V lost 3 bases, and 11 bases had no gene match. This CDR3 spans 15 amino acids. The CDR3 region is CASSFGQVVGSEQYF. The CDR3 DNA sequence: TGTGCCAGCAGCTTCGGACAGGTCGTCGGGTCCGAGCAGTACTTC. Full variable domain (missing parts from reference TRBV7-2 and TRBJ2-7): GAGVSQSPSNKVTEKGKDVELRCDPISGHTALYWYRQSLGQGLEFLIYFQGNSAPDKSGLPSDRFSAERTGGSVSTLTIQRTQQEDSAVYLCASSFGQVVGSEQYFGPGTRLTVT.

The gene calls are TRBV4-2 and TRBJ1-1; 7 bases map to TRBD1. CDR1 and CDR2 from the germline V gene are LGHNA and YNFKEQ. The CDR3 is 14 residues long. Unmatched junction bases numbered 9, after V lost 5 bases and J lost 6 bases. CDR3: CASSTRQGGAEAFF. The CDR3 region has the DNA TGTGCCAGCAGCACCCGACAGGGTGGGGCTGAAGCTTTCTTT.

The rearrangement uses TRBV5-4 and TRBJ1-1; D not resolved. CDR1 SGHNT and CDR2 YYREEE come from the germline V gene (reference sequence). The germline V and J ends were trimmed by 2 bases and 0 bases, with 14 bases remaining between them. This CDR3 has 16 residues. CDR3 nucleotides: TGTGCCAGCAGCTTTCGGCCCCCGGGGATGAACACTGAAGCTTTCTTT. Its translation: CASSFRPPGMNTEAFF. The full variable domain, rest sourced from reference TRBV5-4 and TRBJ1-1, is ETGVTQSPTHLIKTRGQQVTLRCSSQSGHNTVSWYQQALGQGPQFIFQYYREEENGRGNFPPRFSGLQFPNYSSELNVNALELDDSALYLCASSFRPPGMNTEAFFGQGTRLTVV.

Only a few counts were recorded for this clone. The chain recombines TRBV11-2 with TRBJ2-7; possibly TRBD1 for D (6 bases). V lost 4 bases, J lost 2 bases, and 9 bases lay in between. This CDR3 comprises 13 residues. Germline CDR1 is SGHAT and CDR2 is FQNNGV. CDR3 sequence: CASSWDTTYEQYF. CDR3 nucleotide sequence: TGTGCCAGCAGCTGGGACACCACCTACGAGCAGTACTTC.

The rearrangement uses TRBV7-9 and TRBJ1-3, with D maybe TRBD1 (5 bases). Germline values: CDR1 SEHNR, CDR2 FQNEAQ (reference sequence). The CDR3 has 15 residues. The V and J ends lost 0 bases and 2 bases respectively, with 8 bases between them. The CDR3 DNA reads TGTGCCAGCAGCTTAGCCCGGGGGACTGGAAACACCATATATTTT. Encoded protein: CASSLARGTGNTIYF. The entire variable domain, with the rest obtained from reference TRBV7-9 and TRBJ1-3, is as follows: DTGVSQNPRHKITKRGQNVTFRCDPISEHNRLYWYRQTLGQGPEFLTYFQNEAQLEKSRLLSDRFSAERPKGSFSTLEIQRTEQGDSAMYLCASSLARGTGNTIYFGEGSWLTVV.

The rearrangement uses TRBV7-2 and TRBJ2-7; the match to TRBD1 covers 9 bases. The CDR3 is made up of 15 amino acids. The V segment lost 5 bases and the J segment 5 bases; nucleotides outside the gene matches: 10. Germline values: CDR1 SGHTA, CDR2 FQGNSA. CDR3 region: CASSAAGTGSNEQYF. DNA of the CDR3: TGTGCCAGCAGCGCGGCCGGGACAGGGAGCAACGAGCAGTACTTC.

The rearrangement links TRBV4-1 to TRBJ1-2; 8 bases fit TRBD1. Germline V gives CDR1 MGHRA, CDR2 YSYEKL. The CDR3 totals 13 residues. Germline trimming cut 3 bases from V and 7 bases from J; bases unmatched to any gene: 4. The CDR3 DNA reads as TGCGCCAGCAGCCAGATACAGGGGGTTGGCTACACCTTC. As protein: CASSQIQGVGYTF.

J is TRBJ1-4 and V is TRBV5-5; weak D call: TRBD1 (5 bases). The germline CDR1 and CDR2 sequences are SGHKS and YYEKEE (reference sequence). Trimming cost V 3 bases and J 6 bases, with 15 bases left between them. The CDR3 consists of 15 residues. DNA of the CDR3: TGTGCCAGCAGCTCGCCCGGACAAGGATATGAAAAACTGTTTTTT. Translating it yields CASSSPGQGYEKLFF.

The chain uses TRBV2 and TRBJ1-5, with a tentative D call TRBD1 (5 bases). The CDR3 has 15 amino acids. Trimming took 4 bases from V and 0 from J, leaving 10 bases between them. Germline loops: CDR1 SNHLY, CDR2 FYNNEI. In DNA, the CDR3 is TGTGCCAGCAGTGTTGCGGGGGATAGCAATCAGCCCCAGCATTTT. This sequence encodes CASSVAGDSNQPQHF.

The rearrangement links TRBV2 to TRBJ2-1; 10 positions agree with TRBD2. Losses at the gene ends were 6 bases for V and 0 bases for J; bases not matched to a gene: 5. CDR3 length: 16 residues. The germline V gene has CDR1 SNHLY and CDR2 FYNNEI. The CDR3 is CASSLGLASSYNEQFF. The CDR3 DNA is TGTGCCAGCAGCCTGGGACTAGCGAGCTCCTACAATGAGCAGTTCTTC.

This rearrangement joins TRBV5-4 to TRBJ2-7, with TRBD1 identical over 8 bases. The CDR3 has 15 amino acids. The junction had 10 bases not matched to a gene; V was cut back by 4 bases and J by 4 bases. Germline loops: CDR1 SGHNT, CDR2 YYREEE (reference sequence). The CDR3 spells CASSPRDRIQYEQYF. The CDR3 nucleotides read TGTGCCAGCAGCCCCCGGGACAGGATACAGTACGAGCAGTACTTC.

The sample holds one count of this clone. A junction boundary mismatches the germline segment, possibly from a read error. V and J are TRBV11-2 and TRBJ1-3; D perhaps matches TRBD1 (5 bases). The CDR3 sequence is 18 residues long. CDR1 and CDR2 (germline): SGHAT, FQNNGV. CDR3 sequence: CASTLEPTGVLSGNTIYF. DNA for the CDR3: TGTGCCAGCACCTTAGAGCCTACGGGGGTACTCTCTGGAAACACCATATATTTT.

The rearrangement joins TRBV6-5 to TRBJ1-1; 7 bases align to TRBD1. Looked up from germline, CDR1 is MNHEY and CDR2 is SVGAGI. J lost 1 base, V lost 7 bases, and 3 bases had no gene match. CDR3 length equals 13 residues. In DNA form, the CDR3 reads TGTGCCAGCATCAGACAGGGGAACACTGAAGCTTTCTTT. As protein: CASIRQGNTEAFF.

J is TRBJ1-5 and V is TRBV28; no definite D call. Germline loops: CDR1 MDHEN, CDR2 SYDVKM. Trimming took 5 bases from V and 3 from J, leaving 14 bases between them. CDR3 length equals 15 residues. As DNA, the CDR3 is TGTGCCAGCAGTCGGGTAGAGGGTTTCAATCAGCCCCAGCATTTT. This translates into CASSRVEGFNQPQHF.

The CDR3 region is CASSLGWTENSPLHF. CDR3 bases: TGTGCCAGCAGCTTAGGCTGGACAGAAAATTCACCCCTCCACTTT. This chain uses TRBV7-9 with TRBJ1-6; a possible D gene is TRBD1 (6 bases). The germline V gene has CDR1 SEHNR and CDR2 FQNEAQ (reference sequence). V was pared by 1 base and J by 7 bases, with 11 bases between. The CDR3 is 15 residues long.

V and J are TRBV2 and TRBJ2-2; 9 bases map to TRBD2. Per germline, CDR1 SNHLY and CDR2 FYNNEI. With 7 bases clipped from V and 6 bases from J, the junction kept 6 bases outside the gene matches. The CDR3 covers 14 residues. CDR3 in amino acids: CASKQAGGSGELFF. The CDR3 DNA reads TGTGCCAGCAAGCAAGCGGGGGGATCCGGGGAGCTGTTTTTT.

This sequence joins TRBV5-5 and TRBJ1-2, with a possible D match to TRBD1 (5 bases). Trimming shortened V by 0 bases and J by 2 bases, and 5 bases separated the two germline ends. The germline V gene has CDR1 SGHKS and CDR2 YYEKEE (reference sequence). This CDR3 contains 13 residues. CDR3 nucleotides: TGTGCCAGCAGCTTGGAGGGGAACTATGGCTACACCTTC. Translation: CASSLEGNYGYTF.

V gene TRBV7-6 combines with J gene TRBJ1-6; D not certain. Between the trimmed V and J ends, which lost 5 bases and 6 bases, there was a span of 14 bases. Germline V gene lookup returns CDR1 SGHVS and CDR2 FNYEAQ. The CDR3 length is 15 residues. The CDR3 is CASSPLGPGNSPLHF. The CDR3 nucleotides are TGTGCCAGCAGCCCCCTAGGTCCGGGTAATTCACCCCTCCACTTT.

V gene TRBV19 combines with J gene TRBJ1-1, with D unclear. Per germline, CDR1 LNHDA and CDR2 SQIVND (reference sequence). The CDR3 spans 11 residues. Trimming shortened V by 3 bases and J by 7 bases, and 6 bases separated the two germline ends. The CDR3 region has the DNA TGTGCCAGTAGTATCCGGGATGAAGCTTTCTTT. Protein sequence: CASSIRDEAFF.

The V call is TRBV7-2, the J call TRBJ1-1, with TRBD1 as a possible D gene (6 bases). Trimming stripped 7 bases from V and 0 bases from J, with 9 bases between. Germline V CDR1 and CDR2: SGHTA, FQGNSA. The CDR3 extends over 13 amino acids. This CDR3 is CASKDRMNTEAFF. CDR3 DNA: TGTGCCAGCAAGGACAGAATGAACACTGAAGCTTTCTTT.